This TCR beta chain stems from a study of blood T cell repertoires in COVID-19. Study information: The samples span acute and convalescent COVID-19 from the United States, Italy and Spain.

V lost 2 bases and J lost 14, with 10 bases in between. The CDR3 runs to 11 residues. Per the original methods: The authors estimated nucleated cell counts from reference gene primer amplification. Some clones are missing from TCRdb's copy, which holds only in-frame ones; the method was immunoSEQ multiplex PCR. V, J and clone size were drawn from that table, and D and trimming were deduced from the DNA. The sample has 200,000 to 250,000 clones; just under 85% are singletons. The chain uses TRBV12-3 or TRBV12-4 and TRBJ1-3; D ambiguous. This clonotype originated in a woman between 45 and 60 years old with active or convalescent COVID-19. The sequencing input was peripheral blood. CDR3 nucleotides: TGTGCCAGCAGTTTACCTCGGGGATTATATTTT. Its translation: CASSLPRGLYF.